These 3 T cell receptor beta chains came from one sample sequenced in a study of PD-1 blockade in classical Hodgkin lymphoma. Using immunoSEQ multiplex PCR, the repertoire was profiled, and TCRdb retains in-frame clones only, with some absent. The sample has fewer than 20,000 clones, approximately 84% seen once; the top ten hold roughly 6.6%. Brentuximab vedotin exposure varied among the patients, all of whom had relapsed after autologous stem cell transplantation. The material was peripheral blood mononuclear cells (PBMCs), obtained at baseline. The receptor source for this set is a human donor with classical Hodgkin lymphoma.

The CDR3 spells CASRPLGWSNEKLFF. The CDR3 region has the DNA TGTGCCAGTAGACCCCTCGGGTGGTCTAATGAAAAACTGTTTTTT. V is TRBV19 and J is TRBJ1-4; D remains unclear. V lost 6 bases and J 3 bases, leaving 14 bases between the germline ends. Per germline, CDR1 LNHDA and CDR2 SQIVND (reference sequence). This CDR3 has 15 residues.

About this clone: A junction end diverges from the germline sequence, so it may reflect a read error. The V and J genes are TRBV13 and TRBJ2-5; 15 positions match TRBD2. The V gene's germline CDR1 is PRHDT and CDR2 FYEKMQ (reference sequence). CDR3 length: 18 amino acids. The CDR3 here is CASSLDPRTSGGVPKWDF. The CDR3, as DNA: TGTGCCAGCAGCCTAGACCCTCGGACTAGCGGGGGGGTCCCCAAATGGGACTTC.

V and J are TRBV15 and TRBJ2-1; possibly TRBD2 for D (6 bases). Per the germline V gene, CDR1 is LNHNV and CDR2 is YYDKDF (reference sequence). This CDR3 has 15 residues. V gave up 0 bases and J gave up 12 bases, with 18 bases separating them. CDR3 sequence: CATSRDGGTGERQFF. CDR3 nucleotide sequence: TGTGCCACCAGCAGAGATGGGGGGACGGGGGAGAGGCAGTTCTTC.